Below, 5 T cell receptor beta chains from the same sample are listed, as sequenced in a study of CD8 T cells in Susac syndrome. When the RNA was reverse transcribed, random hexamers were used with an input of roughly 0.45 to 1 ug. TCRdb recomputed calls from the immunoSEQ multiplex PCR reads with MiXCR, one row per CDR3 protein. The sample yields about 60,000 distinct CDR3 sequences, around 95% seen once. Sequencing used CD8+ T cells from PBMCs. These receptors came from a human donor with multiple sclerosis.

The gene calls are TRBV9 and TRBJ2-3; TRBD2 matches at 8 bases. This CDR3 comprises 15 residues. V was pared by 4 bases and J by 1 base, with 5 bases of the junction left unmatched. Germline-derived CDR1 and CDR2 are SGDLS and YYNGEE. The CDR3 DNA reads TGTGCCAGCAGCCCCGAGACTAGCGGCACAGATACGCAGTATTTT. Translation gives CASSPETSGTDTQYF.

The chain employs TRBV25-1 and TRBJ2-5, with 12 bases identical to TRBD2. The CDR3 is 19 amino acids. Germline V gives CDR1 MGHDK, CDR2 SYGVNS. The V and J ends lost 3 bases and 0 bases, in that order; junction bases with no gene match: 11. The CDR3 sequence is CASSDGDASGRGYQETQYF. The CDR3 DNA reads TGTGCCAGCAGTGACGGAGACGCTAGCGGGAGGGGATACCAAGAGACCCAGTACTTC.

The chain combines TRBV20-1 with TRBJ2-7; 8 nucleotides align to TRBD2. Germline assignment: CDR1 DFQATT and CDR2 SNEGSKA (reference sequence). V dropped 6 bases and J dropped 0; count of bases not matched to a gene: 7. This CDR3 has 14 amino acids. The DNA of the CDR3 is TGCAGTGCCCCGGGGGGGAGGGCCTCCTACGAGCAGTACTTC. It yields the protein CSAPGGRASYEQYF.

This chain joins TRBV7-2 and TRBJ2-2; D is unresolved. The length of the CDR3 is 13 residues. V lost 7 bases to trimming and J lost 0 bases, with 6 bases between them. Germline CDR1 and CDR2: SGHTA and FQGNSA. The CDR3 sequence: CASMPTNTGELFF. The DNA for the CDR3 is TGTGCCAGCATGCCGACGAACACCGGGGAGCTGTTTTTT.

CDR3 region: CASSEYTEPADPYGYTF. For the CDR3, the DNA is TGTGCCAGCAGTGAATATACGGAGCCGGCAGACCCCTATGGCTACACCTTC. This sequence joins TRBV25-1 and TRBJ1-2; D is ambiguous. This CDR3 contains 17 residues. Germline assignment: CDR1 MGHDK and CDR2 SYGVNS. V lost 0 bases to trimming and J lost 4 bases, with 18 bases between them.